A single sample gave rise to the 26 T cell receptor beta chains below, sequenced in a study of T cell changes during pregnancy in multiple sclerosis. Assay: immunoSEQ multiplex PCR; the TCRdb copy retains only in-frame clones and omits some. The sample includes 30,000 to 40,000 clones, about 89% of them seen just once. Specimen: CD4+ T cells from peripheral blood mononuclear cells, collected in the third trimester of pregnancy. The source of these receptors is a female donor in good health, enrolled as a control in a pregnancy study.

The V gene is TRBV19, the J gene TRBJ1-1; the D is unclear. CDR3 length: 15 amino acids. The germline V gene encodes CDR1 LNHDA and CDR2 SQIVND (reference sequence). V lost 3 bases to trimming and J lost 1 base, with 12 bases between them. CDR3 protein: CASSMGAAGNTEAFF. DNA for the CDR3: TGTGCCAGTAGTATGGGAGCCGCGGGGAACACTGAAGCTTTCTTT.

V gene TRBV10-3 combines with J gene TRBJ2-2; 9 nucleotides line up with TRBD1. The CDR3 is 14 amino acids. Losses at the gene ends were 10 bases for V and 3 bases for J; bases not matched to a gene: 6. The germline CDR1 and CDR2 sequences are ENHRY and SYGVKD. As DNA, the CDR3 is TGTGCCACCTTACAGGGGGCGGACACCGGGGAGCTGTTTTTT. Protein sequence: CATLQGADTGELFF.

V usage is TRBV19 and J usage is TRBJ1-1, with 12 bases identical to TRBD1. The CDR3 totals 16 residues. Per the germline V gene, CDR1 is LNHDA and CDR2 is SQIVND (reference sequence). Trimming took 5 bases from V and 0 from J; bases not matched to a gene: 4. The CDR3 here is CASSWDRGPMNTEAFF. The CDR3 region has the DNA TGTGCCAGTAGTTGGGACAGGGGGCCTATGAACACTGAAGCTTTCTTT.

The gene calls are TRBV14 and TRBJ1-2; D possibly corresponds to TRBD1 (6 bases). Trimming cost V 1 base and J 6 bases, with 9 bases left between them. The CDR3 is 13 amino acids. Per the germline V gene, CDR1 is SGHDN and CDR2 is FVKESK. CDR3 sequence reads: CASSQASGDGYTF. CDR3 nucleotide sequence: TGTGCCAGCAGCCAAGCGTCAGGGGATGGCTACACCTTC.

CDR3 loop: CASSYAGANQPQHF. The CDR3, as DNA: TGTGCCAGCAGTTATGCGGGGGCTAATCAGCCCCAGCATTTT. The V call is TRBV6-5, the J call TRBJ1-5, with D tentatively TRBD1 (6 bases). The CDR3 is 14 amino acids. Trimming removed 3 bases from V and 4 bases from J, with 10 bases in between. The germline V gene has CDR1 MNHEY and CDR2 SVGAGI.

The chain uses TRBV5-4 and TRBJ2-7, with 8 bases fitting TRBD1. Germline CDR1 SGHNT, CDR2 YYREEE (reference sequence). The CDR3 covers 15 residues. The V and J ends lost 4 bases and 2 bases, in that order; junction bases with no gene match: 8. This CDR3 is CASSLAGTGPYEQYF. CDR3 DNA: TGTGCCAGCAGCCTCGCCGGGACAGGACCCTACGAGCAGTACTTC. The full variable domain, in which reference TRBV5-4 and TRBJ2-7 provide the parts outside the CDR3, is ETGVTQSPTHLIKTRGQQVTLRCSSQSGHNTVSWYQQALGQGPQFIFQYYREEENGRGNFPPRFSGLQFPNYSSELNVNALELDDSALYLCASSLAGTGPYEQYFGPGTRLTVT.

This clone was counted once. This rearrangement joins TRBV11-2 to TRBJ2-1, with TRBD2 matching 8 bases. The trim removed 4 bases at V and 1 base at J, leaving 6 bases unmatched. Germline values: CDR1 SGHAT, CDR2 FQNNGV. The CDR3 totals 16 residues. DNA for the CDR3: TGTGCCAGCAGCTCAAAGCGGGGGCCTTCCTACAATGAGCAGTTCTTC. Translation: CASSSKRGPSYNEQFF.

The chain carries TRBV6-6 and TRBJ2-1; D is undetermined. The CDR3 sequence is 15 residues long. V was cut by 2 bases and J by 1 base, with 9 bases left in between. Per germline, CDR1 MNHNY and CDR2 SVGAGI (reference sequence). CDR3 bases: TGTGCCAGCAGTTACGGCTCCTCTTCCTACAATGAGCAGTTCTTC. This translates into CASSYGSSSYNEQFF.

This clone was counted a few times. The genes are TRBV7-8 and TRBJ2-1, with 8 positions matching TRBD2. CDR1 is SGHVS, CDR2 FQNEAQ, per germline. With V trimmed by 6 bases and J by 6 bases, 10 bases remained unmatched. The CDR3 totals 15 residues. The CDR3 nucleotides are TGTGCCAGCAGTCCCCGGGAGGGCCATCCCAATGAGCAGTTCTTC. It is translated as CASSPREGHPNEQFF.

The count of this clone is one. DNA for the CDR3: TGTGCCAGCAGTGAATCCCCCTTACAGGGGGGCACAGATACGCAGTATTTT. Amino acids: CASSESPLQGGTDTQYF. The V call is TRBV25-1, the J call TRBJ2-3, with 8 bases aligning to TRBD1. Germline V gene data show CDR1 as MGHDK and CDR2 as SYGVNS. The trim removed 1 base at V and 1 base at J, leaving 7 bases unmatched. The CDR3 runs 17 residues.

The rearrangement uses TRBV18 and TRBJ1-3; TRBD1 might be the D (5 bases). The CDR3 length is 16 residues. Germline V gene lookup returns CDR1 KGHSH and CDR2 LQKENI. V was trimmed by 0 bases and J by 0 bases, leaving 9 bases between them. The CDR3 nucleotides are TGTGCCAGCTCACCACCGCAGGGAAACTCTGGAAACACCATATATTTT. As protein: CASSPPQGNSGNTIYF.

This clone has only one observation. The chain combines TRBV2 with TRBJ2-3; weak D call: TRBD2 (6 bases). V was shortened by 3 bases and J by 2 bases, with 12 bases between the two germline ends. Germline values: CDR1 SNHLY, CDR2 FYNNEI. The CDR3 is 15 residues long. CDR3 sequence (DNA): TGTGCCAGCAGTGACGGCGGGACCTACACAGATACGCAGTATTTT. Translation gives CASSDGGTYTDTQYF. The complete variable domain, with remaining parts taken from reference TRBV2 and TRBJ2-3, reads EPEVTQTPSHQVTQMGQEVILRCVPISNHLYFYWYRQILGQKVEFLVSFYNNEISEKSEIFDDQFSVERPDGSNFTLKIRSTKLEDSAMYFCASSDGGTYTDTQYFGPGTRLTVL.

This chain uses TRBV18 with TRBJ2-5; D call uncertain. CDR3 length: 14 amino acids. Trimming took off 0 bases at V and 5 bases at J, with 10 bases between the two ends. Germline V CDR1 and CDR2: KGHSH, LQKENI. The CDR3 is CASSPPHRSETQYF. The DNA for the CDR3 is TGTGCCAGCTCACCACCACATCGATCCGAGACCCAGTACTTC.

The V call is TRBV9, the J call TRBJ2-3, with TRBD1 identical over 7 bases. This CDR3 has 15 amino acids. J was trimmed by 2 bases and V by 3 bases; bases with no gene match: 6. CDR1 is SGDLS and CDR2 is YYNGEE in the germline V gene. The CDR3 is CASSDRTGYTDTQYF. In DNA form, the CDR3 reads TGTGCCAGCAGCGACCGGACAGGTTACACAGATACGCAGTATTTT. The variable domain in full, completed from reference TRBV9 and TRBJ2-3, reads DSGVTQTPKHLITATGQRVTLRCSPRSGDLSVYWYQQSLDQGLQFLIQYYNGEERAKGNILERFSAQQFPDLHSELNLSSLELGDSALYFCASSDRTGYTDTQYFGPGTRLTVL.

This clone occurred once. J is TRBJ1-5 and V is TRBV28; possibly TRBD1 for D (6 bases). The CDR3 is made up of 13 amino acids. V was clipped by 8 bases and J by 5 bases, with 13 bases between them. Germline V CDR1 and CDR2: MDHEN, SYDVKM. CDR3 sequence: CASWGQTDQPQHF. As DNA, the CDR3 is TGTGCCAGCTGGGGGCAGACAGATCAGCCCCAGCATTTT.

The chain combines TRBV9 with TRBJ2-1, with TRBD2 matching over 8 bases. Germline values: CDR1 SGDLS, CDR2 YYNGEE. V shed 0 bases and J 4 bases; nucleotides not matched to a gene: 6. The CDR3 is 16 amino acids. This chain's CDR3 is CASSVDSGRRYNEQFF. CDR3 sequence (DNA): TGTGCCAGCAGCGTAGACAGCGGGAGACGATACAATGAGCAGTTCTTC.

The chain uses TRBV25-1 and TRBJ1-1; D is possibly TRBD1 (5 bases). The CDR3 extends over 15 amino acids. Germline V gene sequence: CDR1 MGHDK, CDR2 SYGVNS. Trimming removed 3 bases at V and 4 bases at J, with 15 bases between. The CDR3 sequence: CASSDWGGRGTEAFF. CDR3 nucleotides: TGTGCCAGCAGTGATTGGGGGGGACGGGGCACTGAAGCTTTCTTT. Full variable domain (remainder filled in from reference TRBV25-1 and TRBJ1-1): EADIYQTPRYLVIGTGKKITLECSQTMGHDKMYWYQQDPGMELHLIHYSYGVNSTEKGDLSSESTVSRIRTEHFPLTLESARPSHTSQYLCASSDWGGRGTEAFFGQGTRLTVV.

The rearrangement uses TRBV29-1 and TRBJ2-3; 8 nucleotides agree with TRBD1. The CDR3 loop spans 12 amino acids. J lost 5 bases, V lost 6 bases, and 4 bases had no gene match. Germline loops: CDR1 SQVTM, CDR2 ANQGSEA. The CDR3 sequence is CSVETGVDTQYF. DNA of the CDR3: TGCAGCGTGGAGACAGGGGTAGATACGCAGTATTTT.

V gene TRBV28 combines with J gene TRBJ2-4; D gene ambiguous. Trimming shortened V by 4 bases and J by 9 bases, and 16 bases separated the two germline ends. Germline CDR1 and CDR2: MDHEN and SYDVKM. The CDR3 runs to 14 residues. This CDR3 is CASSSPATRSIQYF. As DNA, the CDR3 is TGTGCCAGCAGTTCCCCGGCCACCCGGAGCATTCAGTACTTC.

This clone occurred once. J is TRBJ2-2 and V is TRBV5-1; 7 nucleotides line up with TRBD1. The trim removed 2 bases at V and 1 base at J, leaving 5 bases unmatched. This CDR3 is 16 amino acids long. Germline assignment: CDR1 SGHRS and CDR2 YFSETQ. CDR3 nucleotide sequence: TGCGCCAGCAGCTTAGCAGGACAGGTGAACACCGGGGAGCTGTTTTTT. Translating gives CASSLAGQVNTGELFF.

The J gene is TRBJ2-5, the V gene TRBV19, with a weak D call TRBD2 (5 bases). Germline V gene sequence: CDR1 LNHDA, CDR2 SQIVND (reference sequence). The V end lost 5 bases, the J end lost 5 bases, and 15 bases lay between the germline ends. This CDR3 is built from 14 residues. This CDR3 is CASSPAAGWETQYF. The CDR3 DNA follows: TGTGCCAGTAGTCCCGCGGCGGGCTGGGAGACCCAGTACTTC.

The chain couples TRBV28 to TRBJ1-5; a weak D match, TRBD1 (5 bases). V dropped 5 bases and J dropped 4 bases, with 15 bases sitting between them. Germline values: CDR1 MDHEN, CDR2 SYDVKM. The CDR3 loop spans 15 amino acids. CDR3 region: CASSIQGSRNQPQHF. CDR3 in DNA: TGTGCCAGCAGTATCCAGGGTTCTAGGAATCAGCCCCAGCATTTT.

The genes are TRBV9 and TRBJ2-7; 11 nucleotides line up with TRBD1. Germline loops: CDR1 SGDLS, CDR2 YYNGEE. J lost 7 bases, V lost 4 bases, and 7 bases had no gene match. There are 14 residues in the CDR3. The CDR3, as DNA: TGTGCCAGCAGCCCCAGGACAGGGGGCAGAGAGCAGTACTTC. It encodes CASSPRTGGREQYF.

Written as DNA, the CDR3 is TGCGCCAGCAGCTTCGAGCGGGGTGGGGCCGGGGAGCTGTTTTTT. Its protein product is CASSFERGGAGELFF. This rearrangement joins TRBV5-1 to TRBJ2-2; 7 bases align to TRBD2. The germline gives CDR1 SGHRS, CDR2 YFSETQ. The V segment lost 2 bases and the J segment 6 bases; nucleotides outside the gene matches: 7. CDR3 length equals 15 residues.

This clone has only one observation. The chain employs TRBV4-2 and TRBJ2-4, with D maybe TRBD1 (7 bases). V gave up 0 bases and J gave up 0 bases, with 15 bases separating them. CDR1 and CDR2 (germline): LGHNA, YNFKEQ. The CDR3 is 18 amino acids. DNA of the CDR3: TGTGCCAGCAGCCAAGATCTTGCGGGACAGCTAGCCAAAAACATTCAGTACTTC. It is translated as CASSQDLAGQLAKNIQYF.

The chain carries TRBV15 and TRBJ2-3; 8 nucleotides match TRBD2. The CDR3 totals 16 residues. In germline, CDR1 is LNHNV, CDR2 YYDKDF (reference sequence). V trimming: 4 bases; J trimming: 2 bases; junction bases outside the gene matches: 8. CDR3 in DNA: TGTGCCACCAGCATACGCCTACTAGCGGACACAGATACGCAGTATTTT. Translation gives CATSIRLLADTDTQYF.